The present entry profiles one T cell receptor (beta chain) with its context. Antigen: not known. Time point meaning: week 35, safety follow-up. Each vaccine dose was 300 ug of mutant IDH1 20-mer peptide, with topical imiquimod. The patients were given eight vaccinations, one each in weeks 1, 3, 5, 7, 11, 15, 19 and 23. Here immunoSEQ multiplex PCR was the method, and the copy in TCRdb shows in-frame clones only, minus some. The profile shows roughly 50,000 clones, 79% of them singletons. Germline assignment: CDR1 SGHRS and CDR2 YFSETQ. Trimming removed 0 bases at V and 1 base at J, with 7 bases between. CDR3 length: 14 amino acids. The record originates from a study of a mutant IDH1 vaccine in newly diagnosed glioma.

This receptor was identified in a man between 40 and 49 years old with glioma. This sequence joins TRBV5-1 and TRBJ2-5, with unresolved D. The sample in question was PBMCs, obtained from a glioma patient whose treatment included an IDH1 peptide vaccine. CDR3 sequence (DNA): TGCGCCAGCAGCTTGGGGGTACTCCAAGAGACCCAGTACTTC. Protein product: CASSLGVLQETQYF.